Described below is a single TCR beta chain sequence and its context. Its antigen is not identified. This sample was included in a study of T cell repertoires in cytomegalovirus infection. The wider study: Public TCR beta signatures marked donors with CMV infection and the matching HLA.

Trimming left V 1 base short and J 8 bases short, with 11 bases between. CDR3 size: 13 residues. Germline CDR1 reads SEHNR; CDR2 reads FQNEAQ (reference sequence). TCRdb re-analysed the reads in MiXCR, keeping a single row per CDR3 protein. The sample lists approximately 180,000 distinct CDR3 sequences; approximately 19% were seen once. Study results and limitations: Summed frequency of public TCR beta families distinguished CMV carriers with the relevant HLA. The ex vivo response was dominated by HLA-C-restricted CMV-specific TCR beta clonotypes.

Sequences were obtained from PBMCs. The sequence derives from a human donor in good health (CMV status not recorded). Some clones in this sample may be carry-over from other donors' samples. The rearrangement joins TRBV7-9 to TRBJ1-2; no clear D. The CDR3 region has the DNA TGTGCCAGCAGCTTAGGAGCCGGGGAGGGCTACACCTTC. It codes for CASSLGAGEGYTF.